Presented here are 28 T cell receptor beta chains from one specimen sequenced in a study. TCRdb re-derived calls from the 5' RACE reads in MiXCR, one entry per CDR3 protein. The repertoire holds roughly 39,000 distinct CDR3 sequences, with approximately 17% as singletons. Sequencing was performed on naive CD4+ T cells sorted from a lymph node. Subset defined: naive CD4+ T cells, CD4+CD45RA+CD25-. These receptors were collected from a female donor with breast cancer.

By share, this clonotype counts as medium-sized. The CDR3 DNA reads TGCGCCAGCAGCACGGACAGGAATCAGCCCCAGCATTTT. Its translation: CASSTDRNQPQHF. This sequence joins TRBV5-1 and TRBJ1-5, with 7 nucleotides matching TRBD1. CDR1 SGHRS and CDR2 YFSETQ come from the germline V gene. With 4 bases clipped from V and 4 bases from J, the junction kept 2 bases outside the gene matches. The CDR3 sequence is 13 residues long.

By frequency in the sample, this clonotype is medium-sized (0.01 to 0.1%). The chain recombines TRBV6-5 with TRBJ1-5; TRBD1 might be the D (6 bases). The germline V and J ends were trimmed by 7 bases and 2 bases, with 15 bases remaining between them. The CDR3 loop spans 15 amino acids. The germline gives CDR1 MNHEY, CDR2 SVGAGI. CDR3 sequence (DNA): TGTGCCAGCATTAAGCAGGGGAGGCGCAATCAGCCCCAGCATTTT. It translates to CASIKQGRRNQPQHF.

In its sample, this clonotype was seen a few times. The gene calls are TRBV20-1 and TRBJ2-4, with unresolved D. The V end lost 3 bases, the J end lost 2 bases, and 14 bases lay between the germline ends. CDR1 is DFQATT, CDR2 SNEGSKA, per germline (reference sequence). The CDR3 is 15 amino acids. CDR3: CSASRPVGSKNIQYF. The CDR3 nucleotides are TGCAGTGCTAGCCGTCCTGTGGGGTCCAAAAACATTCAGTACTTC.

This clonotype was observed many times. The chain couples TRBV5-1 to TRBJ2-3; D possibly corresponds to TRBD1 (5 bases). Trimming took off 0 bases at V and 2 bases at J, with 7 bases between the two ends. This CDR3 has 14 residues. Germline loops: CDR1 SGHRS, CDR2 YFSETQ. This CDR3 reads CASSLGQPTDTQYF. CDR3 sequence (DNA): TGCGCCAGCAGCTTGGGACAGCCCACAGATACGCAGTATTTT.

Comments on this clonotype: A much larger clone sits a single nucleotide away, making a read error possible. The rearrangement joins TRBV5-1 to TRBJ2-2, with 8 nucleotides matching TRBD1. CDR1 SGHRS and CDR2 YFSETQ come from the germline V gene. The CDR3 is 16 residues long. DNA of the CDR3: TGCGCCAGCAGCCCCGGACAGGGACGGAACACCGGGGAGCCGTTTTTT. Its protein product is CASSPGQGRNTGEPFF.

The rearrangement joins TRBV6-6 to TRBJ1-1; D may be TRBD1 (5 bases). This CDR3 is built from 14 residues. Germline V gene data show CDR1 as MNHNY and CDR2 as SVGAGI (reference sequence). Deletions cut 5 bases from V and 3 bases from J, with 13 bases between. This CDR3 reads CASSRDLGYTEAFF. In DNA, the CDR3 is TGTGCCAGCAGTCGGGACCTAGGGTACACTGAAGCTTTCTTT.

The table lists this clonotype with a few counts. A much larger clonotype is one base distant, so this may be a read error. This chain uses TRBV5-1 with TRBJ2-3; unclear D gene. V was pared by 5 bases and J by 0 bases, with 10 bases between. Germline CDR1 SGHRS, CDR2 YFSETQ. This CDR3 contains 14 residues. This CDR3 is CASRPRVSTDTQYF. CDR3 nucleotides: TGCGCCAGCAGACCCCGGGTCAGCACAGATACGCAGTATTTT.

This clonotype was observed at least ten times. This sequence joins TRBV20-1 and TRBJ1-5; D not resolved. The germline V gene has CDR1 DFQATT and CDR2 SNEGSKA (reference sequence). V was trimmed by 7 bases and J by 7 bases, leaving 14 bases between them. The CDR3 runs 12 residues. The CDR3, as DNA: TGCAGTGTTTCGGCCCCGGGGCAGCCCCAGCATTTT. Protein sequence: CSVSAPGQPQHF.

The V call is TRBV6-2 or TRBV6-3, the J call TRBJ2-1, with 15 bases matching TRBD2. The CDR3 consists of 17 residues. Germline-derived CDR1 and CDR2 are MNHEY and SVGEGT. Trimming removed 5 bases from V and 2 bases from J; junction bases left unmatched: 4. The CDR3 sequence is CASSQWTSGRAYNEQFF. Here the CDR3 DNA reads TGTGCCAGCAGTCAATGGACTAGCGGGAGGGCCTACAATGAGCAGTTCTTC.

Remarks on this clonotype: A much larger clonotype is one base distant, so this may be a read error. The V call is TRBV29-1, the J call TRBJ2-1; 7 bases agree with TRBD2. The CDR3 loop spans 15 amino acids. The junction had 15 bases not matched to a gene; V was cut back by 4 bases and J by 9 bases. Looked up from germline, CDR1 is SQVTM and CDR2 is ANQGSEA. CDR3 amino acids: CSVAVAGVVSGEQFF. The CDR3 region has the DNA TGCAGCGTTGCGGTCGCGGGAGTCGTAAGTGGTGAGCAGTTCTTC.

The chain employs TRBV2 and TRBJ2-5; the D gene is possibly TRBD1 (6 bases). Trimming pared 6 bases from V and 4 bases from J, leaving 15 bases between. This CDR3 comprises 14 residues. The germline gives CDR1 SNHLY, CDR2 FYNNEI. The CDR3 DNA reads as TGTGCCAGCAGCCTGGGACAAGACGGAGAGACCCAGTACTTC. It specifies CASSLGQDGETQYF.

This clonotype was observed at least ten times. This chain joins TRBV7-3 and TRBJ1-2; TRBD1 is a possible D gene (5 bases). Germline CDR1 SGHTA, CDR2 FQGTGA. This CDR3 region has 14 residues. V lost 10 bases and J 3 bases, leaving 18 bases between the germline ends. The CDR3 is CANPRATLYYGYTF. CDR3 nucleotide sequence: TGTGCCAACCCCAGGGCCACCCTTTACTATGGCTACACCTTC.

This clonotype turned up a few times. V is TRBV20-1 and J is TRBJ1-1; D unresolved. The CDR3 is made up of 15 amino acids. Trimming took 1 base from V and 1 from J, leaving 13 bases between them. Germline CDR1 DFQATT, CDR2 SNEGSKA (reference sequence). The chain's CDR3 is CSARARLLGNTEAFF. CDR3 DNA sequence: TGCAGTGCTAGAGCCCGGTTATTAGGGAACACTGAAGCTTTCTTT.

This clonotype was seen at least ten times. V usage is TRBV10-2 and J usage is TRBJ1-1; possibly TRBD1 for D (6 bases). Trimming took 5 bases from V and 7 from J, leaving 8 bases between them. CDR3 length: 11 residues. From germline, CDR1 is WSHSY and CDR2 SAAADI. Here the CDR3 reads CASSQQGEAFF. CDR3 DNA sequence: TGCGCCAGCAGTCAACAGGGTGAAGCTTTCTTT.

A word on this clonotype: Compared with germline, one end of the junction differs, possibly owing to a read error. The chain links TRBV5-1 to TRBJ2-7; unclear D gene. In germline, CDR1 is SGHRS, CDR2 YFSETQ. This CDR3 comprises 14 residues. The CDR3 here is CASSLGTDHYERYF. The CDR3 bases are TGCGCCAGCAGCTTGGGCACGGATCACTACGAGCGGTACTTC.

A few counts support this clonotype. The gene calls are TRBV5-1 and TRBJ2-7; 13 bases are a match to TRBD2. The germline gives CDR1 SGHRS, CDR2 YFSETQ. There are 15 residues in the CDR3. The J segment lost 1 base and the V segment lost 4 bases, leaving 2 bases of the junction unmatched. CDR3 nucleotide sequence: TGCGCCAGCAGCATGACTAGCGGGAGGTCCTACGAGCAGTACTTC. It is translated as CASSMTSGRSYEQYF.

Ten or more counts support this clonotype. The chain couples TRBV9 to TRBJ1-1; D uncertain. This CDR3 comprises 13 residues. The V and J ends lost 0 bases and 4 bases respectively, with 7 bases between them. Germline CDR1 and CDR2: SGDLS and YYNGEE. The CDR3 nucleotides are TGTGCCAGCAGCGTAGGAACGAGCACTGAAGCTTTCTTT. Protein sequence: CASSVGTSTEAFF.

The V and J genes are TRBV29-1 and TRBJ1-4; TRBD1 matches at 7 bases. The V segment lost 5 bases and the J segment 6 bases; nucleotides outside the gene matches: 3. Germline-derived CDR1 and CDR2 are SQVTM and ANQGSEA. The length of the CDR3 is 12 residues. The CDR3, as DNA: TGCAGCGTTACAGGGGTGGATGAAAAACTGTTTTTT. This codes for CSVTGVDEKLFF.

This clonotype turned up a few times. The chain links TRBV20-1 to TRBJ2-7, with a weak D call TRBD1 (6 bases). The CDR3 is made up of 14 amino acids. Trimming left V 4 bases short and J 1 base short, with 14 bases between. Germline CDR1 and CDR2: DFQATT and SNEGSKA (reference sequence). The CDR3 nucleotides are TGCAGTGCTATGGCACAGGGACCTTCCTACGAGCAGTACTTC. As protein: CSAMAQGPSYEQYF.

The CDR3 DNA is TGCGCCAGCAGCTTGGATGTGACGGGCAATCAGCCCCAGCATTTT. Translation gives CASSLDVTGNQPQHF. The rearrangement uses TRBV5-1 and TRBJ1-5; no clear D gene. CDR3 length: 15 amino acids. Germline-derived CDR1 and CDR2 are SGHRS and YFSETQ. Trimming took off 0 bases at V and 2 bases at J, with 9 bases between the two ends.

Ten or more counts support this clonotype. The genes are TRBV9 and TRBJ2-7, with 9 bases identical to TRBD2. CDR3 length: 22 residues. CDR1 and CDR2 from the germline V gene are SGDLS and YYNGEE. V trimming: 1 base; J trimming: 5 bases; junction bases outside the gene matches: 28. CDR3 DNA: TGTGCCAGCAGCGTATCCCTGGAAGCTCGCCGAGGACTAGCGACAGGAGGTAACGAGCAGTACTTC. This encodes CASSVSLEARRGLATGGNEQYF.

In this sample, this clonotype turned up a few times. The chain uses TRBV4-3 and TRBJ2-3, with D uncertain. V lost 1 base and J lost 1, with 9 bases in between. CDR3 size: 15 residues. Germline assignment: CDR1 LGHNA and CDR2 YSLEER. CDR3: CASSQGSRRTDTQYF. Written as DNA, the CDR3 is TGCGCCAGCAGCCAAGGCTCTCGGCGCACAGATACGCAGTATTTT.

This clonotype was seen once. With a much larger clone just one base away, this may be a read error. The chain employs TRBV5-1 and TRBJ2-1; tentatively, D is TRBD2 (6 bases). CDR1 SGHRS and CDR2 YFSETQ come from the germline V gene. The CDR3 has 13 amino acids. V was cut by 1 base and J by 11 bases, with 13 bases left in between. As DNA, the CDR3 is TGCGCCAGCAGCTTGAAGGAGGGGCGCAAGCAGTTCTTC. As protein: CASSLKEGRKQFF.

This clonotype was observed at least ten times. The chain couples TRBV6-1 to TRBJ1-1; D remains unclear. CDR1 and CDR2 (germline): MNHNS, SASEGT. Trimming stripped 3 bases from V and 0 bases from J, with 5 bases between. The length of the CDR3 is 13 residues. The CDR3 DNA sequence: TGTGCCAGCAGTGACAACCTGAACACTGAAGCTTTCTTT. It yields the protein CASSDNLNTEAFF.

Note on this clonotype: Given a much more abundant clone one base away, this may be a read error. The chain couples TRBV28 to TRBJ2-1, with 7 positions matching TRBD2. CDR1 MDHEN and CDR2 SYDVKM come from the germline V gene. The CDR3 has 17 residues. After removal of 4 bases from V and 7 bases from J, the junction contained 16 bases not matched to a gene. CDR3 residues: CASSSTAQAGRQNEQFF. The CDR3 nucleotides read TGTGCCAGCAGTTCCACAGCACAAGCGGGAAGGCAGAATGAGCAGTTCTTC.

V is TRBV5-1 and J is TRBJ2-1; the match to TRBD2 covers 9 bases. Germline V gene sequence: CDR1 SGHRS, CDR2 YFSETQ. The V segment lost 1 base and the J segment 8 bases; nucleotides outside the gene matches: 4. The CDR3 runs to 14 residues. Here the CDR3 reads CASSLTAGGYEQFF. The DNA for the CDR3 is TGCGCCAGCAGCTTGACAGCGGGAGGATATGAGCAGTTCTTC.

This clonotype was detected a few times. The V call is TRBV5-1, the J call TRBJ1-6; D possibly corresponds to TRBD1 (5 bases). Trimming shortened V by 5 bases and J by 9 bases, and 12 bases separated the two germline ends. Germline-derived CDR1 and CDR2 are SGHRS and YFSETQ. The CDR3 consists of 13 residues. For the CDR3, the DNA is TGCGCCAGCAGGGACAATCTTGGTTCACCCCTCCACTTT. Amino acids: CASRDNLGSPLHF.

This chain joins TRBV5-1 and TRBJ2-1, with a tentative D call TRBD1 (5 bases). In germline, CDR1 is SGHRS, CDR2 YFSETQ. Between the trimmed V and J ends, which lost 0 bases and 7 bases, there was a span of 8 bases. There are 13 residues in the CDR3. The CDR3 here is CASSLEGVNEQFF. CDR3 nucleotides: TGCGCCAGCAGCTTGGAAGGGGTTAATGAGCAGTTCTTC.